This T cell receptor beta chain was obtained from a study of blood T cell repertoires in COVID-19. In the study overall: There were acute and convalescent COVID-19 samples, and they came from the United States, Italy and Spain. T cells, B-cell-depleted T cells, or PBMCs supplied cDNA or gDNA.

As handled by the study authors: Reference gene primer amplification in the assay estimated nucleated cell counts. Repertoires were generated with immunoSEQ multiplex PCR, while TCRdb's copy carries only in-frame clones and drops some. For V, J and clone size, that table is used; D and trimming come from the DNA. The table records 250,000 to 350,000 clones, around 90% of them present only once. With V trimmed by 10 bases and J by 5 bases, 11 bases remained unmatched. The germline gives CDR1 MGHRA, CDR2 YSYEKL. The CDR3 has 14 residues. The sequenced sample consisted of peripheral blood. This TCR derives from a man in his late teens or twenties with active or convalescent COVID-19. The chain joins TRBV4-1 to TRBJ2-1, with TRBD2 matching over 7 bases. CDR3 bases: TGCGCCACTCCTGGGGCAGGGAGGGACAATGAGCAGTTCTTC. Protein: CATPGAGRDNEQFF.